This T cell receptor beta chain originates from a study of cytomegalovirus exposure and HLA in healthy donors. General study points: Investigators reported 150 to 200 TCR beta chains as tied to cytomegalovirus.

TCRdb keeps only in-frame clones here, not all; method: immunoSEQ multiplex PCR. The sample lists approximately 260,000 clones; approximately 86% were seen once. In this sample, this clone turned up a few times. The target antigen is unknown. The sample comprised PBMCs. This receptor was taken from a woman aged 18-29 years in good health and CMV-seronegative.

The CDR3 nucleotides are TGCGCCAGCAGCGGAAGCGGGGGTCGCTCCTACAATGAGCAGTTCTTC. Amino acid sequence: CASSGSGGRSYNEQFF. The rearrangement links TRBV4-1 to TRBJ2-1; TRBD2 matches at 8 bases. The CDR3 has 16 amino acids. The V gene end was trimmed by 5 bases and the J gene end by 0 bases; junction bases not matched to a gene: 6. The germline gives CDR1 MGHRA, CDR2 YSYEKL.